This T cell receptor beta chain was profiled in a study of beta chain features in type 1 diabetes (dated by TCRdb to 2016 to 2019). As for the study more broadly: Patients and healthy donors did not differ in mean age, gender distribution, total cell number or subset yield. The study compared TCRB repertoires of sorted circulating CD4+ T cell subsets between recently diagnosed type 1 diabetes patients and matched healthy donors. A total of 107,917,701 sorted cells were examined across all samples, and the number of cells per subset was strongly correlated with RNA yield. Regulatory and stem cell-like memory subsets were obtained from only 8 patients and about eight healthy donors, while naive and central memory subsets were obtained from all 28 donors. Results and caveats for the whole study, not just this receptor: Only small numbers of individuals were included in the HLA sub-analyses, which left unresolved whether HLA type had any influence on TCRB rearrangement. At VDJ recombination sites, patients with type 1 diabetes made fewer insertions and deleted more nucleotides, a pattern implying thymic rearrangement abnormalities. Naive, central memory and regulatory TCRB repertoires appeared to be more alike among patients than among healthy donors. Because cDNA was sequenced instead of genomic DNA, highly expressing activated cells could be over-represented, though the groups showed no difference in activation or CD3 levels. PCR might favor shorter templates, but patient and control samples were amplified and corrected together, so any skew would affect both groups equally. Type 1 diabetes patients showed a moderate but significant shortening of TCRB CDR3 length in all four CD4+ subsets.

Each donor gave one peripheral blood draw, approximately 120 mL on average, collected into heparinised tubes. A BD FACSAria II was used to sort naive, central memory, regulatory and stem cell-like memory CD4+ T cells with a panel that included CD45RO, CCR7, CD25, CD127, CD95 and CD27. Every sorted population had a purity above 95%. Right away, PBMCs were isolated by Lymphoprep density gradient centrifugation and were stained directly, with no culture step. Samples were stained and sorted in pairs, with one healthy donor and one patient per experiment, so that batch effects were minimized. All of the isolated RNA was reverse transcribed with the High Capacity cDNA Reverse Transcription Kit, so expressed TCRB transcripts were sequenced. Naive, central memory and regulatory T cell samples underwent deep immunoSEQ sequencing, averaging about 3.3 million total reads per sample. After sorted cells were lysed in RLT buffer, RNA was extracted with DNase-treated RNeasy Micro or Mini kits, with the choice depending on cell number. Each cell subset was processed separately to prevent cross-contamination, with patient and healthy donor samples processed together. The immunoSEQ multiplex PCR was used to amplify TCRB sequences from cDNA, generating 87-bp fragments that spanned the CDR3 region. Amplicons were sequenced on the Illumina HiSeq platform. The published analysis was carried out like this. Synthetic template baselines were used to correct PCR bias computationally, reads within Hamming distance 2 were collapsed, and singletons that could not be merged were discarded. Reads were aligned against IMGT so that V, D and J genes, CDR3 length and insertions or deletions at six rearrangement sites could be assigned. Within each subset, clonotype counts were normalized to sorted cell number, and only after that were true diversity and Gini coefficients computed with the tcR R package. The overlap coefficient, calculated on TCRB nucleotide sequences, was used to quantify repertoire sharing. As a proxy for the pre-selection repertoire, out-of-frame TCRB sequences from naive cells were analyzed. TCRdb carries this immuneACCESS record with in-frame sequences only. Its versions omit some clonotypes, under half of them owing to an unresolved V gene in the studies checked, with the rest unexplained. Clone size and the V and J calls come from that table; the DNA yielded D and trimming. The sample data list 250,000 or so clones, and over 65% of these were observed just once. The top ten hold around 0.05% of the sample.

Unmatched junction bases come to 3, with V trimmed by 2 bases and J by 0 bases. The germline V gene encodes CDR1 GTSNPN and CDR2 SVGIG (reference sequence). Reading from cysteine to phenylalanine, the CDR3 counts 15 amino acids. Only the CDR3 region is kept as DNA, spanning 45 bases read in frame from base 1. As regards this clone: Its binding antigen is unknown. Per-base qualities were not stored, and no clone one base away is much larger. Other DNA sequences in the sample encode the same CDR3.

Sequencing was done on a sample of naive CD4+ T cells from blood. The cell subset or site label here, explained by the study, means: true naive CD4+ T cells. Recombination joined TRBV30 with TRBJ2-7; TRBD2 lines up with 11 middle nucleotides. The sequence came from a young man in good health. The CDR3 has the sequence CAWSPGTSGSYEQYF. The DNA is as follows: TGTGCCTGGAGTCCTGGGACTAGCGGCTCCTACGAGCAGTACTTC.